This TCR beta chain was captured by sequencing in a study of T cell responses to AZD1222 COVID-19 vaccine. Findings and limits, study-wide: The study found Spike-specific TCR breadth and depth rose after two AZD1222 doses. Donors were chiefly white British, with a greater number of females, and clonal diversity was perhaps underestimated. Among vaccine-associated CD4 TCRs, coverage spanned spike, with dominance at 160-218 and 743-854.

Sequencing was performed with immunoSEQ multiplex PCR; in TCRdb, only in-frame clones are kept and a portion is missing. The data hold about 99,000 clones, with roughly 91% observed a single time. About this clone: The antigen remains unidentified. Other DNA variants within this sample encode the same CDR3.

The specimen was peripheral blood, collected on day 0 of AZD1222 vaccination. This TCR was sampled from an adult in good health.

CDR3 sequence reads: CASSLRAGEKLFF. The CDR3 bases are TGTGCCAGCAGCTTGCGGGCAGGTGAAAAACTGTTTTTT. The J gene is TRBJ1-4, the V gene TRBV3-1 (or the pseudogene TRBV3-2); D uncertain. V lost 5 bases and J 7 bases, leaving 11 bases between the germline ends. The CDR3 loop spans 13 amino acids. Germline V gives CDR1 LGHDT, CDR2 YNNKEL (reference sequence).